The clone carrying this TCR beta chain was seen more than once but under ten times. The antigen remains undetermined. MiXCR, run by TCRdb on the 5' RACE reads, gives a single entry per CDR3 protein. The table records 310,000 or so distinct CDR3 sequences, around 3.6% of them present only once. This record belongs to a study of T cells after yellow fever vaccination. Turning to the study itself: Fractions with few cells were prepared using SMART-Seq v4 Ultra Low Input. Study-level findings and limits: A small share of clonotypes appeared in both CD4 and CD8 compartments.

J was trimmed by 1 base and V by 4 bases; bases with no gene match: 5. The germline V gene encodes CDR1 DFQATT and CDR2 SNEGSKA (reference sequence). The CDR3 is 16 residues long. The chain carries TRBV20-1 and TRBJ2-6, with 9 positions matching TRBD1. The TCR comes from a man aged 18 to 35 who received the YFV17D yellow fever vaccine. Source: PBMCs, taken on the day of the yellow fever booster vaccination. The CDR3 protein is CSATGTGISGANVLTF. The DNA for the CDR3 is TGCAGTGCTACCGGGACAGGGATATCTGGGGCCAACGTCCTGACTTTC.